This TCR beta chain is from a study of T cell changes during pregnancy in multiple sclerosis. There are 14 residues in the CDR3. Germline V gene data show CDR1 as SGDLS and CDR2 as YYNGEE. The V end lost 2 bases, the J end lost 7 bases, and 13 bases lay between the germline ends. Data came from immunoSEQ multiplex PCR; TCRdb stores just in-frame clones and leaves some out. The sample holds about 54,000 clones; around 90% are singletons and the top ten take over 1%. The sequences come from peripheral blood, collected after pregnancy. The clonotype comes from a female donor in good health, enrolled as a control in a pregnancy study. The chain recombines TRBV9 with TRBJ2-1, with D possibly being TRBD2 (6 bases). CDR3 amino acids: CASSVTGAVNEQFF. CDR3 coding DNA: TGTGCCAGCAGCGTGACGGGAGCAGTAAATGAGCAGTTCTTC.